Below are 14 T cell receptor beta chains sequenced from a single sample in a study of OX40 agonist ivuxolimab in advanced cancers. Produced via immunoSEQ multiplex PCR; TCRdb's table is partial and in-frame only. The sample consists of 50,000 or so clones, 89% of them appearing once. This specimen consisted of CD4+ or CD8+ T cells sorted from blood, obtained in a trial of the OX40 agonist ivuxolimab. These receptors all come from an adult with an advanced solid tumor such as melanoma, head and neck, liver or kidney cancer.

The chain has TRBV2 and TRBJ2-2, with TRBD2 matching 7 bases. Germline CDR1 SNHLY, CDR2 FYNNEI. The length of the CDR3 is 14 residues. Trimming cost V 1 base and J 6 bases; bases outside gene matches: 2. The DNA of the CDR3 is TGTGCCAGCAGTGAAGGGACTAGGTCCGGGGAGCTGTTTTTT. This codes for CASSEGTRSGELFF.

The CDR3, as DNA: TGTGCCAGCAGCGTAGCGGGCCTCACCCAAGAGACCCAGTACTTC. Protein: CASSVAGLTQETQYF. The J gene is TRBJ2-5, the V gene TRBV9, with no clear D. Germline V gives CDR1 SGDLS, CDR2 YYNGEE. Trimming took off 0 bases at V and 1 base at J, with 10 bases between the two ends. The CDR3 totals 15 residues.

This chain uses TRBV7-9 with TRBJ2-3; 10 positions match TRBD1. The CDR3 loop spans 16 amino acids. V lost 4 bases to trimming and J lost 0 bases; unmatched junction nucleotides: 4. Germline loops: CDR1 SEHNR, CDR2 FQNEAQ (reference sequence). Here the CDR3 DNA reads TGTGCCAGCAGCTCCGGGACAGGGGACAGCACAGATACGCAGTATTTT. It encodes CASSSGTGDSTDTQYF.

This chain uses TRBV2 with TRBJ1-1; possibly TRBD1 for D (6 bases). CDR3 length equals 12 residues. CDR1 SNHLY and CDR2 FYNNEI come from the germline V gene. V shed 7 bases and J shed 4 bases, with 10 bases lying between them. DNA for the CDR3: TGTGCCAGCACAAGAGGGGGCACTGAAGCTTTCTTT. It is translated as CASTRGGTEAFF.

The rearrangement uses TRBV28 and TRBJ2-1; perhaps TRBD2 as D (5 bases). The length of the CDR3 is 10 residues. Germline V gene sequence: CDR1 MDHEN, CDR2 SYDVKM. V was clipped by 5 bases and J by 9 bases, with 5 bases between them. The CDR3 reads CASSAGEQFF. The CDR3 DNA follows: TGTGCCAGCAGTGCGGGTGAGCAGTTCTTC.

The chain combines TRBV5-1 with TRBJ2-7; no definite D call. The germline V gene has CDR1 SGHRS and CDR2 YFSETQ. The ends were cut back, 4 bases at V and 1 base at J, with 12 bases in the middle. This CDR3 has 14 amino acids. This chain's CDR3 is CASSPGRESYEQYV. CDR3 in DNA: TGCGCCAGCAGCCCTGGGCGCGAGTCCTACGAGCAGTACGTC.

V is TRBV12-5 and J is TRBJ2-1, with no clear D. The germline CDR1 and CDR2 sequences are LGHNT and FRNRAP. V lost 0 bases and J 0 bases, leaving 12 bases between the germline ends. CDR3 length: 17 amino acids. In nucleotides, the CDR3 is TGTGCTAGTGGTTTGGTGGCCAGACCTTCCTCCTACAATGAGCAGTTCTTC. Translating gives CASGLVARPSSYNEQFF.

This clone was counted once. This chain uses TRBV14 with TRBJ1-5; 7 positions agree with TRBD1. The germline gives CDR1 SGHDN, CDR2 FVKESK. The CDR3 is 13 amino acids. V shed 6 bases and J 4 bases; nucleotides not matched to a gene: 3. For the CDR3, the DNA is TGTGCCAGCAGTCAGGGGGATAATCAGCCCCAGCATTTT. It is translated as CASSQGDNQPQHF.

The chain employs TRBV7-9 and TRBJ2-1; the D is unclear. This CDR3 is 13 amino acids long. From germline, CDR1 is SEHNR and CDR2 FQNEAQ (reference sequence). Trimming stripped 1 base from V and 4 bases from J, with 5 bases between. CDR3 nucleotide sequence: TGTGCCAGCAGCTTAGGTTTTTACAATGAGCAGTTCTTC. Translating it yields CASSLGFYNEQFF. The full variable domain, with the rest looked up from reference TRBV7-9 and TRBJ2-1, is DTGVSQNPRHKITKRGQNVTFRCDPISEHNRLYWYRQTLGQGPEFLTYFQNEAQLEKSRLLSDRFSAERPKGSFSTLEIQRTEQGDSAMYLCASSLGFYNEQFFGPGTRLTVL.

V usage is TRBV28 and J usage is TRBJ2-2; D is unclear. V was trimmed by 6 bases and J by 3 bases, leaving 11 bases between them. The CDR3 loop spans 14 amino acids. Germline V gives CDR1 MDHEN, CDR2 SYDVKM. The CDR3 region is CASRISSYTGELFF. The CDR3 coding sequence is TGTGCCAGCAGAATTTCTAGTTACACCGGGGAGCTGTTTTTT.

This chain connects TRBV20-1 to TRBJ2-3; no firm D call. With 2 bases removed from V and 2 bases from J, the gap between germline ends came to 2 bases. This CDR3 has 11 amino acids. The V gene's germline CDR1 is DFQATT and CDR2 SNEGSKA (reference sequence). The CDR3 is CSARFTDTQYF. CDR3 coding DNA: TGCAGTGCTAGATTCACAGATACGCAGTATTTT.

In this sample, this clone turned up once. In DNA form, the CDR3 reads TGTGCCAGCAGTCAACTCGACACGGGCACTGAAGCTTTCTTT. Its translation is CASSQLDTGTEAFF. The chain is built from TRBV6-1 and TRBJ1-1; D uncertain. The CDR3 contains 14 residues. V lost 5 bases and J 4 bases, leaving 14 bases between the germline ends. Germline CDR1 is MNHNS and CDR2 is SASEGT.

Notes on this clone: A read error may account for a junction end that differs from germline. The J gene is TRBJ2-1, the V gene TRBV7-9; 7 nucleotides agree with TRBD1. This CDR3 region has 16 residues. Germline values: CDR1 SEHNR, CDR2 FQNEAQ (reference sequence). CDR3 loop: CTSSLALTGLGNEQFF. The DNA for the CDR3 is TGTACCAGCAGCTTAGCACTGACAGGGTTAGGGAATGAGCAGTTCTTC.

The chain carries TRBV5-6 and TRBJ2-3, with TRBD1 matching 9 bases. Germline V gene lookup returns CDR1 SGHDT and CDR2 YYEEEE. The length of the CDR3 is 14 residues. Unmatched junction bases numbered 13, after V lost 4 bases and J lost 13 bases. This CDR3 is CASSPLPTGGEEYF. The CDR3 DNA reads TGTGCCAGCAGCCCACTCCCTACAGGGGGCGAGGAGTATTTT.